Each of the 32 T cell receptor beta chains below was sequenced from the same sample in a study of blood T cell repertoires in COVID-19 (TCRdb year 2020). Libraries were prepared through the immunoSEQ multiplex PCR assay. Not all clones reach the TCRdb copy of this immuneACCESS table, which keeps in-frame sequences only. Checked studies attribute under half of the gap to unresolved V genes and leave the rest unexplained. Counted in this sample were about 180,000 clones; about 90% of them appeared once. The top ten clones comprise around 20% of the sample. The sequenced sample consisted of peripheral blood. The source is a man aged 65 to 85 with active or convalescent COVID-19.

This sequence joins TRBV15 and TRBJ2-1; the D is unclear. V was shortened by 0 bases and J by 0 bases, with 9 bases between the two germline ends. CDR3 length: 16 amino acids. CDR1 is LNHNV, CDR2 YYDKDF, per germline (reference sequence). Written as DNA, the CDR3 is TGTGCCACCAGCAGAGATGCAACGAGCTCCTACAATGAGCAGTTCTTC. Translation: CATSRDATSSYNEQFF.

The chain joins TRBV18 to TRBJ2-3; D is perhaps TRBD2 (6 bases). This CDR3 has 17 amino acids. The ends were cut back, 1 base at V and 0 bases at J, with 14 bases in the middle. Germline CDR1 reads KGHSH; CDR2 reads LQKENI. The CDR3 sequence: CASSPRRTAGSTDTQYF. CDR3 sequence (DNA): TGTGCCAGCTCACCACGACGCACGGCGGGGAGCACAGATACGCAGTATTTT.

The V call is TRBV12-3 or TRBV12-4, the J call TRBJ1-1; no firm D call. Trimming pared 5 bases from V and 2 bases from J, leaving 9 bases between. This CDR3 has 13 amino acids. CDR3 bases: TGTGCCAGCAGTCCCATGAGAAACACTGAAGCTTTCTTT. Translation: CASSPMRNTEAFF.

The rearrangement joins TRBV7-9 to TRBJ1-1, with D possibly being TRBD1 (5 bases). Germline values: CDR1 SEHNR, CDR2 FQNEAQ (reference sequence). V lost 5 bases to trimming and J lost 2 bases, with 9 bases between them. CDR3 size: 13 residues. CDR3 in amino acids: CASSRQPNTEAFF. The DNA for the CDR3 is TGTGCCAGCAGCCGACAGCCAAACACTGAAGCTTTCTTT.

In nucleotides, the CDR3 is TGTGCCAGTAGTCTCCCCGGGACAAAGAACACTGAAGCTTTCTTT. This sequence encodes CASSLPGTKNTEAFF. The rearrangement links TRBV19 to TRBJ1-1; TRBD1 might be the D (6 bases). The germline CDR1 and CDR2 sequences are LNHDA and SQIVND (reference sequence). The CDR3 loop spans 15 amino acids. V gave up 5 bases and J gave up 1 base, with 14 bases separating them.

This chain joins TRBV6-2 or TRBV6-3 and TRBJ2-5; 7 bases fit TRBD1. The germline gives CDR1 MNHEY, CDR2 SVGEGT. The ends lost 5 bases at V and 2 bases at J; junction bases unmatched: 8. CDR3 length: 15 amino acids. The CDR3 is CASSQGQSVQETQYF. In nucleotides, the CDR3 is TGTGCCAGCAGTCAGGGACAGTCCGTTCAAGAGACCCAGTACTTC.

The chain employs TRBV6-5 and TRBJ1-1; TRBD1 matches 7 bases. The CDR3 sequence is 14 residues long. Germline V gene lookup returns CDR1 MNHEY and CDR2 SVGAGI. The V gene end was trimmed by 6 bases and the J gene end by 10 bases; junction bases not matched to a gene: 14. In DNA form, the CDR3 reads TGTGCCAGCAGCGCTACCGGGACAGCTGAGGGAGCTTTCTTT. Its translation is CASSATGTAEGAFF.

Concerning this clone: A read error may produce the germline difference seen at one junction end. The chain recombines TRBV20-1 with TRBJ2-3; D is possibly TRBD2 (5 bases). Germline V gene data show CDR1 as DFQATT and CDR2 as SNEGSKA (reference sequence). The CDR3 sequence is 11 residues long. The DNA of the CDR3 is TGCAGTGCCGATTCGCTGCTGGGAGCCCATTTT. It codes for CSADSLLGAHF.

The V gene is TRBV3-1 (or the pseudogene TRBV3-2), the J gene TRBJ2-3; possibly TRBD2 for D (5 bases). This CDR3 region has 17 residues. With 0 bases removed from V and 1 base from J, the gap between germline ends came to 14 bases. The germline gives CDR1 LGHDT, CDR2 YNNKEL (reference sequence). The CDR3 spells CASSQEWASRRTDTQYF. In DNA form, the CDR3 reads TGTGCCAGCAGCCAAGAGTGGGCTAGCCGACGCACAGATACGCAGTATTTT.

The gene calls are TRBV7-9 and TRBJ2-1; TRBD2 aligns across 11 bases. The CDR3 loop spans 17 amino acids. V lost 4 bases to trimming and J lost 2 bases; unmatched junction nucleotides: 7. Looked up from germline, CDR1 is SEHNR and CDR2 is FQNEAQ (reference sequence). CDR3 protein: CASSSPPTSGAYNEQFF. CDR3 bases: TGTGCCAGCAGCTCACCCCCGACTAGCGGGGCCTACAATGAGCAGTTCTTC.

V is TRBV3-1 (or the pseudogene TRBV3-2) and J is TRBJ1-1, with TRBD1 as a possible D gene (6 bases). The V and J ends lost 4 bases and 5 bases respectively, with 8 bases between them. The CDR3 extends over 12 amino acids. Germline CDR1 and CDR2: LGHDT and YNNKEL (reference sequence). CDR3 coding DNA: TGTGCCAGCAGCCTGGACAGAACTGAAGCTTTCTTT. It encodes CASSLDRTEAFF.

V gene TRBV5-4 combines with J gene TRBJ2-7; D unresolved. CDR3 length: 15 residues. The V end lost 0 bases, the J end lost 0 bases, and 10 bases lay between the germline ends. CDR1 is SGHNT and CDR2 is YYREEE in the germline V gene (reference sequence). CDR3 sequence: CASSLGGGTSYEQYF. The CDR3, as DNA: TGTGCCAGCAGCTTGGGAGGTGGCACCTCCTACGAGCAGTACTTC.

This clone came up once. The chain combines TRBV15 with TRBJ1-1, with D maybe TRBD1 (5 bases). This CDR3 comprises 13 residues. Germline values: CDR1 LNHNV, CDR2 YYDKDF (reference sequence). V lost 5 bases, J lost 6 bases, and 13 bases lay in between. CDR3 loop: CATSRSGGSEAFF. The CDR3 DNA reads TGTGCCACCAGCCGGAGCGGGGGTTCTGAAGCTTTCTTT.

The chain is built from TRBV4-2 and TRBJ2-1; no firm D call. V was trimmed by 0 bases and J by 3 bases, leaving 9 bases between them. Germline loops: CDR1 LGHNA, CDR2 YNFKEQ. The CDR3 loop spans 15 amino acids. This chain's CDR3 is CASSQDSPSYNEQFF. The CDR3 bases are TGTGCCAGCAGCCAAGATAGCCCAAGCTACAATGAGCAGTTCTTC.

This chain uses TRBV3-1 (or the pseudogene TRBV3-2) with TRBJ1-5, with 12 bases lining up with TRBD1. There are 14 residues in the CDR3. Germline trimming cut 3 bases from V and 7 bases from J; bases unmatched to any gene: 1. Germline CDR1 reads LGHDT; CDR2 reads YNNKEL (reference sequence). The CDR3 bases are TGTGCCAGCAGCCAGGGGACAGGGGGCCAGCCCCAGCATTTT. Protein sequence: CASSQGTGGQPQHF.

The chain couples TRBV6-5 to TRBJ1-2; no reliable D call. The CDR3 sequence is 14 residues long. Germline CDR1 and CDR2: MNHEY and SVGAGI. Trimming took 0 bases from V and 8 from J, leaving 13 bases between them. The CDR3 protein is CASSYSTGAVGYTF. DNA for the CDR3: TGTGCCAGCAGTTACTCGACCGGAGCCGTGGGCTACACCTTC.

This rearrangement joins TRBV25-1 to TRBJ1-2; the D is unclear. V was cut by 3 bases and J by 4 bases, with 12 bases left in between. This CDR3 is built from 14 residues. Germline V gene lookup returns CDR1 MGHDK and CDR2 SYGVNS. CDR3 DNA: TGTGCCAGCAGTGATGTGGGCTATCCCTATGGCTACACCTTC. Translated, it gives CASSDVGYPYGYTF.

The V and J genes are TRBV6-4 and TRBJ1-2, with D tentatively TRBD1 (5 bases). V was cut by 5 bases and J by 0 bases, with 13 bases left in between. The length of the CDR3 is 15 residues. The germline CDR1 and CDR2 sequences are MRHNA and SNTAGT. The CDR3 protein is CASSPEAGPNYGYTF. CDR3 coding DNA: TGTGCCAGCAGTCCTGAGGCAGGGCCTAACTATGGCTACACCTTC.

J is TRBJ1-1 and V is TRBV4-3, with D perhaps matching TRBD1 (6 bases). Trimming removed 4 bases at V and 2 bases at J, with 11 bases between. Germline CDR1 and CDR2: LGHNA and YSLEER. This CDR3 has 14 residues. In nucleotides, the CDR3 is TGCGCCAGCAGCCGCAACAGGGAAAACACTGAAGCTTTCTTT. It yields the protein CASSRNRENTEAFF.

The chain is built from TRBV6-4 and TRBJ2-1; D might be TRBD2 (5 bases). The V and J ends lost 2 bases and 12 bases respectively, with 11 bases between them. The V gene's germline CDR1 is MRHNA and CDR2 SNTAGT. The CDR3 is 12 amino acids. CDR3: CASSDGGSVQFF. In DNA, the CDR3 is TGTGCCAGCAGTGACGGAGGTAGTGTGCAGTTCTTC.

The chain uses TRBV12-3 or TRBV12-4 and TRBJ2-1; 8 bases are a match to TRBD2. V lost 5 bases, J lost 12 bases, and 3 bases stayed unmatched. The CDR3 sequence is 11 residues long. The CDR3 region is CASSKRERQFF. The CDR3 DNA follows: TGTGCCAGCAGTAAGCGGGAGAGGCAGTTCTTC.

This chain links TRBV11-3 with TRBJ2-3; 14 positions match TRBD2. With V trimmed by 5 bases and J by 0 bases, 10 bases remained unmatched. This CDR3 is 19 amino acids long. Germline V gene sequence: CDR1 SGHNT, CDR2 YENEEA. The CDR3 nucleotides are TGTGCCAGCAGCGGGCGGGGACTAGCGGGAGTCCATAGCACAGATACGCAGTATTTT. It encodes CASSGRGLAGVHSTDTQYF.

Only one count was recorded for this clone. The J gene is TRBJ1-6, the V gene TRBV6-2 or TRBV6-3; 7 positions agree with TRBD1. From germline, CDR1 is MNHEY and CDR2 SVGEGT. The CDR3 loop spans 15 amino acids. With 2 bases clipped from V and 4 bases from J, the junction kept 2 bases outside the gene matches. The DNA of the CDR3 is TGTGCCAGCAGTTACAAGGGGGCATATAATTCACCCCTCCACTTT. Protein product: CASSYKGAYNSPLHF.

This chain joins TRBV21-1 and TRBJ1-4; TRBD1 reflects the table's D call only, with no check against the DNA. TRBV21-1 is given as a pseudogene. There are 21 residues in the CDR3. CDR3 region: CASSPSGPRDRGPGHNEKLFF. The CDR3 bases are TGTGCCAGCAGCCCCAGCGGCCCCCGGGACAGGGGGCCAGGGCATAATGAAAAACTGTTTTTT.

The gene calls are TRBV6-6 and TRBJ1-5; D is ambiguous. The germline CDR1 and CDR2 sequences are MNHNY and SVGAGI (reference sequence). The CDR3 spans 15 residues. Trimming removed 2 bases at V and 0 bases at J, with 8 bases between. CDR3 coding DNA: TGTGCCAGCAGTTACGGAGGCGATAGCAATCAGCCCCAGCATTTT. It translates to CASSYGGDSNQPQHF.

The chain links TRBV2 to TRBJ1-5, with 9 bases fitting TRBD1. The germline CDR1 and CDR2 sequences are SNHLY and FYNNEI. The V gene end was trimmed by 6 bases and the J gene end by 1 base; junction bases not matched to a gene: 7. The CDR3 is 16 residues long. The CDR3 DNA follows: TGTGCCAGCAGCGATCAGACAGGGGGGAGCAATCAGCCCCAGCATTTT. This sequence encodes CASSDQTGGSNQPQHF.

This clone has a handful of counts. The CDR3 DNA is TGTGCCAGCAGCCGGGACAGGGGCCACTATGGCTACACCTTC. It codes for CASSRDRGHYGYTF. V gene TRBV7-8 combines with J gene TRBJ1-2; TRBD1 matches at 10 bases. The length of the CDR3 is 14 residues. With 5 bases clipped from V and 3 bases from J, the junction kept 3 bases outside the gene matches. Per germline, CDR1 SGHVS and CDR2 FQNEAQ.

In DNA form, the CDR3 reads TGTGCCAGCAGCTTATCCGTTGGGACAGGATCGGATGAAAAACTGTTTTTT. Translation gives CASSLSVGTGSDEKLFF. This chain links TRBV7-2 with TRBJ1-4, with TRBD1 matching 8 bases. The CDR3 length is 17 residues. CDR1 SGHTA and CDR2 FQGNSA come from the germline V gene. J gave up 6 bases and V 2 bases, and 11 bases lay outside the gene matches.

A few counts support this clone. The chain links TRBV18 to TRBJ1-2; TRBD1 aligns across 7 bases. CDR1 is KGHSH and CDR2 is LQKENI in the germline V gene. Trimming at V came to 3 bases and at J to 8 bases, leaving 15 bases not matched to a gene. The length of the CDR3 is 16 residues. The CDR3 DNA is TGTGCCAGCTCACCGGACTTCAAGGGGGCGCTTGGAGGCTACACCTTC. Its translation: CASSPDFKGALGGYTF.

This clone showed up many times. V gene TRBV28 combines with J gene TRBJ1-2; D not resolved. There are 12 residues in the CDR3. The germline gives CDR1 MDHEN, CDR2 SYDVKM. Trimming took off 2 bases at V and 7 bases at J, with 8 bases between the two ends. CDR3 sequence: CASSLNFVGYTF. The CDR3 region has the DNA TGTGCCAGCAGTTTAAATTTCGTTGGCTACACCTTC.

This clone was seen only a few times. This chain connects TRBV4-3 to TRBJ2-7; 12 bases match TRBD1. J gave up 5 bases and V 5 bases, and 4 bases lay outside the gene matches. The germline V gene has CDR1 LGHNA and CDR2 YSLEER. CDR3 length: 14 residues. Here the CDR3 reads CASSGGQGADEQYF. DNA of the CDR3: TGCGCCAGCAGCGGGGGACAGGGGGCTGACGAGCAGTACTTC.

This chain uses TRBV5-1 with TRBJ2-3; TRBD1 might be the D (5 bases). The germline gives CDR1 SGHRS, CDR2 YFSETQ. CDR3 length: 18 residues. V lost 0 bases, J lost 3 bases, and 20 bases lay in between. The CDR3 sequence: CASSLGSSGGARTDTQYF. The CDR3 nucleotides read TGCGCCAGCAGCTTGGGTTCTAGTGGTGGGGCGCGGACAGATACGCAGTATTTT.